This T cell receptor beta chain derives from a study of tumor-infiltrating lymphocytes in primary liver carcinoma. Germline DNA was extracted too, while blood RNA derived from unsorted whole blood. A constant-region primer served to make TCR beta cDNA from about 500 ng total RNA. Three nested multiplex PCR rounds, a slightly modified ARM-PCR, produced the libraries for TCR beta. TCRdb passed the multiplex PCR reads through MiXCR, listing each CDR3 protein once. The top ten clones hold roughly 6.5% of a sample with 300,000 to 400,000 distinct CDR3 sequences, around three fifths of them seen once. This TCR was recovered from a man between 35 and 55 years old with primary liver carcinoma and hepatitis B virus infection. Input material: peripheral blood.

CDR3 residues: CASSVVVAGGLETQYF. In DNA form, the CDR3 reads TGTGCCAGCAGCGTAGTAGTAGCGGGAGGGCTAGAGACCCAGTACTTC. The gene calls are TRBV9 and TRBJ2-5; 11 bases are a match to TRBD2. J gave up 4 bases and V 0 bases, and 5 bases lay outside the gene matches. Germline V gene lookup returns CDR1 SGDLS and CDR2 YYNGEE. The CDR3 is made up of 16 amino acids. Full variable domain (remainder filled in from reference TRBV9 and TRBJ2-5): DSGVTQTPKHLITATGQRVTLRCSPRSGDLSVYWYQQSLDQGLQFLIQYYNGEERAKGNILERFSAQQFPDLHSELNLSSLELGDSALYFCASSVVVAGGLETQYFGPGTRLLVL.